This TCR beta chain originates from a study of T cell responses to AZD1222 COVID-19 vaccine. Data came from immunoSEQ multiplex PCR; TCRdb stores just in-frame clones and leaves some out. The sample has approximately 140,000 clones, around nine tenths seen once. CDR3 length: 15 amino acids. Germline V CDR1 and CDR2: SNHLY, FYNNEI. V shed 6 bases and J shed 1 base, with 12 bases lying between them. Remarks on this clone: Its matching antigen is unknown.

Study findings and constraints: Females outnumbered males among donors, who were mostly white British; clonal diversity was possibly underestimated. Epitopes outside B.1.351 and B.1.1.7 mutated regions reportedly drew nearly half of spike TCRs. Elevations in Spike-specific TCR breadth and depth followed administration of two AZD1222 doses. Vaccine-associated CD4 TCRs ranged over spike, dominating at 160-218 and 743-854.

Material: peripheral blood, obtained on day 0 of AZD1222 vaccination. This TCR came from an adult in good health. The rearrangement links TRBV2 to TRBJ1-4; D is undetermined. In DNA form, the CDR3 reads TGTGCCAGCAGCGTCGAATTCCTAACTAATGAAAAACTGTTTTTT. The encoded protein is CASSVEFLTNEKLFF.